The clone carrying this T cell receptor beta chain was seen repeatedly, ten times or more. This sample is part of a study of Graves' ophthalmopathy and Graves' hyperthyroidism. CDR3 regions of TCR beta were amplified from RNA transcripts. Second-round multiplex PCR followed a first-round RT-PCR using HTBI primers. Each CDR3 protein gets one entry after TCRdb re-called the multiplex PCR reads with MiXCR. The table shows tens of thousands of distinct CDR3 sequences, with over 40% occurring only once. Sequencing was performed on peripheral blood. The origin of this receptor is an adult man with Graves' ophthalmopathy.

CDR3 DNA sequence: TGTGCCAGCAGCCAAGATCCGGGACAGGGGACTAGCTTGATCATTCAGTACTTC. Translated, it gives CASSQDPGQGTSLIIQYF. The chain couples TRBV4-2 to TRBJ2-4, with D possibly matching TRBD1 (10 bases). Between the trimmed V and J ends, which lost 0 bases and 9 bases, there was a span of 24 bases. This CDR3 is 18 amino acids long. Germline V gene data show CDR1 as LGHNA and CDR2 as YNFKEQ.